Here is one T cell receptor beta chain with its context. The antigen is not known. Time point: blood 2 weeks post-SBRT. Indicated treatment: 15 Gy SBRT to primary tumor, nephrectomy 4 weeks later. The data derive from a study of radiation and T cells in renal cell carcinoma. Study context: Nephrectomy followed 15 Gy stereotactic body radiation by 4 weeks.

Repertoires were generated with immunoSEQ multiplex PCR, while TCRdb's copy carries only in-frame clones and drops some. This sample has some 120,000 clones, with roughly four fifths found just once. Overall study results and limits: In blood, top tumor clones expanded by 2 weeks, shrinking by 4. Without pretreatment biopsies, baseline tumor clonotype presence was undetermined.

The receptor was derived from an older woman with renal cell carcinoma. This material consisted of blood, taken from a patient whose treatment included radiotherapy and nephrectomy.

The CDR3 nucleotides read TGTGCCAGCAGCTTAGGACCTCGCTGGCAAGAGACCCAGTACTTC. Protein product: CASSLGPRWQETQYF. The chain joins TRBV7-2 to TRBJ2-5; no clear D gene. The ends were cut back, 1 base at V and 2 bases at J, with 11 bases in the middle. CDR1 and CDR2 (germline): SGHTA, FQGNSA. The CDR3 runs 15 residues.